The clone carrying this T cell receptor beta chain was recorded at least ten times. Antigen: not known. The sorting of naive CD8 T cells used the CD8+CD4-CCR7+CD45RA+ phenotype. The entry originates in a study of molecular identifiers for immune sequencing clone quantification. Broader study findings: In a background of about 1 million naive cells, spiked Jurkat TCR RNA from one cell was reportedly detectable.

The CDR3 extends over 16 amino acids. In germline, CDR1 is LGHDT, CDR2 YNNKEL (reference sequence). Trimming left V 3 bases short and J 8 bases short, with 19 bases between. TCRdb ran MiXCR on the PCR reads and lists one entry per CDR3 protein. Of 85,000 to 100,000 distinct CDR3 sequences in the sample, about 21% are singletons; the top ten hold approximately 1%. Sequencing was performed on naive CD8+ T cells from blood, with Jurkat cell RNA spiked in. Subset given: FACS-sorted CD8+CD4-CCR7+CD45RA+ naive T cells. The chain recombines TRBV3-1 with TRBJ1-4; no definite D call. This receptor was taken from a human donor in good health. Some libraries in this study had Jurkat cell RNA spiked in. This CDR3 reads CASSQDLPGFAEKLFF. The CDR3, as DNA: TGTGCCAGCAGCCAGGACCTGCCGGGTTTCGCGGAAAAACTGTTTTTT.